The rows below give T cell receptor beta chains drawn from one sample of a study of cytomegalovirus exposure and HLA in healthy donors. Produced via immunoSEQ multiplex PCR; TCRdb's table is partial and in-frame only. The data show roughly 63,000 clones, about 72% seen once. The sequenced material came from PBMCs. The receptors here all came from a man aged 45-60 years in good health and CMV-seropositive. The CDR3 runs from the conserved cysteine through the conserved F or W. D genes are given only for firm matches. Clone size is not always given. Where it is, it says once, few, many or a class for expanded clones.

-	TRBD2	TRBV30	TRBJ2-7	TGTGCCTGGAGTCCTAGCGGCTCCTACGAGCAGTACTTC	CAWSPSGSYEQYF
-	-	TRBV5-4	TRBJ2-2	TGTGCCAGCAGCTTGACACGAGGGAACACCGGGGAGCTGTTTTTT	CASSLTRGNTGELFF
few	-	TRBV5-1	TRBJ1-5	TGCGCCAGCACCCTTGGGGGACTCAGCAATCAGCCCCAGCATTTT	CASTLGGLSNQPQHF
many	TRBD1	TRBV2	TRBJ1-4	TGTGCCAGCAGGGACAGGGTAGGGAGTGAAAAACTGTTTTTT	CASRDRVGSEKLFF
-	TRBD1	TRBV12-5	TRBJ2-7	TGTGCTAGTGGTTCTCCTTCGGGACAGGGAGTCCACGAGCAGTACTTC	CASGSPSGQGVHEQYF
few	-	TRBV6-6	TRBJ1-6	TGTGCCAGCAGTTATAGTTCACCCCTCCACTTT	CASSYSSPLHF
few	TRBD2	TRBV5-1	TRBJ2-1	TGCGCCAGCAGCTCCACCGGACTAGCGGCCTACGAGCAGTTCTTC	CASSSTGLAAYEQFF
-	TRBD1	TRBV13	TRBJ1-1	TGTGCCAGCAGCTTCTGGACAGGGGGCTGGGACACTGAAGCTTTCTTT	CASSFWTGGWDTEAFF
-	-	TRBV10-3	TRBJ1-4	TGTGCCACCCTTGACGGGGAAAAACTGTTTTTT	CATLDGEKLFF
-	TRBD2	TRBV28	TRBJ2-2	TGTGCCAGCACGAGGGCTAGCGGGAGTGGCGGGGAGCTGTTTTTT	CASTRASGSGGELFF
few	TRBD2	TRBV30	TRBJ2-7	TGTGCCTGGAGTCAGGTCGGGGGGGCAGGCTACGAGCAGTACTTC	CAWSQVGGAGYEQYF
-	TRBD2	TRBV30	TRBJ2-5	TGTGCCTGGAGTATTACTAGCGGCCAAGAGACCCAGTACTTC	CAWSITSGQETQYF
-	TRBD1	TRBV30	TRBJ2-7	TGTGCCTGGATGAGACAGGGTTGGACCTACGAGCAGTACTTC	CAWMRQGWTYEQYF
-	TRBD2	TRBV28	TRBJ2-3	TGTGCCAGTCACGGGACTAGCGGGAGCCTCACAGATACGCAGTATTTT	CASHGTSGSLTDTQYF
few	TRBD1	TRBV4-3	TRBJ1-1	TGCGCCAGCAGCCGGGACAGGGTCTCCGAAGCTTTCTTT	CASSRDRVSEAFF
-	-	TRBV5-6	TRBJ2-7	TGTGCCAGCAGCTTGTCCTTCCGGCGGAACTCCTACGAGCAGTACTTC	CASSLSFRRNSYEQYF
-	-	TRBV5-1	TRBJ2-5	TGCGCCAGCAGCTTGGGCAGGGGTGGTTCGGAGACCCAGTACTTC	CASSLGRGGSETQYF
few	TRBD2	TRBV5-1	TRBJ2-1	TGCGCCAGCAGGTCGACTAGCGGGGACAATGAGCAGTTCTTC	CASRSTSGDNEQFF
-	-	TRBV10-3	TRBJ1-5	TGTGCCGCCGGGGGTAGTGGGTCGACTCAGCCCCAGCATTTT	CAAGGSGSTQPQHF
-	-	TRBV15	TRBJ2-1	TGTGCCACCAGCAGAGAGGAGGCGGGGGCCCTCAATGAGCAGTTCTTC	CATSREEAGALNEQFF
once	TRBD1	TRBV19	TRBJ1-6	TGTGCCAGTAGCGACAGGGGGGTCTCCTATAATTCACCCCTCCACTTT	CASSDRGVSYNSPLHF
few	TRBD1	TRBV28	TRBJ2-2	TGTGCCAGTAGAACCTTTGACAGGGAGAACACCGGGGAGCTGTTTTTT	CASRTFDRENTGELFF
-	TRBD1	TRBV18	TRBJ1-5	TGTGCCAGCTCACCATCGGGACAGGGGAACCAGCCCCAGCATTTT	CASSPSGQGNQPQHF
-	-	TRBV19	TRBJ1-3	TGTGCCAGTAGTACCAGAGACAGCTCTGGAAACACCATATATTTT	CASSTRDSSGNTIYF
few	-	TRBV14	TRBJ1-1	TGTGCCAGCATCCAAGATTGGTTGGCGGGGGAGAACACTGAAGCTTTCTTT	CASIQDWLAGENTEAFF
-	-	TRBV27	TRBJ1-2	TGTGCCAGCAGTTTATCCTTTCCCAGGGCAGGGCCTGGGAATGGCTACACCTTC	CASSLSFPRAGPGNGYTF
few	TRBD1	TRBV7-2	TRBJ2-3	TGTGCCAGCAGTAAGGACAGGGCTGCAGATACGCAGTATTTT	CASSKDRAADTQYF
-	TRBD1	TRBV5-6	TRBJ2-5	TGTGCCAGCAGCCCGCCCGGGACAGGGTACCAAGAGACCCAGTACTTC	CASSPPGTGYQETQYF
-	-	TRBV4-1	TRBJ2-7	TGCGCCAGCAGCCAGCCTGGACTCTCTGCCTACGAGCAGTACTTC	CASSQPGLSAYEQYF
once	TRBD1	TRBV30	TRBJ1-3	TGTGCCTGGAGTGGGGCAGGGGGCTATCCCGAGATGGGAAACACCATATATTTT	CAWSGAGGYPEMGNTIYF
few	-	TRBV6-1	TRBJ2-2	TGTGCCAGCACGACAGTCTTAGTCGGGGAGCTGTTTTTT	CASTTVLVGELFF
-	-	TRBV6-5	TRBJ2-7	TGTGCCAGCAGTCACCGAGGGCACGAGCAGTACTTC	CASSHRGHEQYF
-	TRBD1	TRBV11-2	TRBJ2-1	TGTGCCAGCAGCTTAGATCGACAGGGATACAATGAGCAGTTCTTC	CASSLDRQGYNEQFF
-	-	TRBV5-1	TRBJ2-5	TGCGCCAGCAGTTGGGACTTGCAAGAGACCCAGTACTTC	CASSWDLQETQYF
-	-	TRBV7-6	TRBJ2-3	TGTGCCAGCAGCTTAAACCGCGGGAACACAGATACGCAGTATTTT	CASSLNRGNTDTQYF
-	-	TRBV30	TRBJ2-7	TGTGCCTGGAGCGCAGGCCAACCCTACGAGCAGTACTTC	CAWSAGQPYEQYF
-	-	TRBV30	TRBJ1-5	TGTGCCTGGACCCGGGGGGGCAATCAGCCCCAGCATTTT	CAWTRGGNQPQHF
-	TRBD2	TRBV5-4	TRBJ2-3	TGTGCCAGCAGGTTAGCGGGAGGGAAGGATACGCAGTATTTT	CASRLAGGKDTQYF
-	-	TRBV7-8	TRBJ2-2	TGTGCCAGCAGCTTACTACCGGAGGCCACCGGGGAGCTGTTTTTT	CASSLLPEATGELFF
-	TRBD1	TRBV4-2	TRBJ1-1	TGTGCCAGCAGCCAAGCCGGGACAGGGGGGACTGAAGCTTTCTTT	CASSQAGTGGTEAFF
-	-	TRBV5-8	TRBJ2-7	TGTGCCAGCAGCTTACCGACAGTTTCCTACGAGCAGTACTTC	CASSLPTVSYEQYF
-	TRBD1	TRBV2	TRBJ2-5	TGTGCCAGCAGTGGACAGGGAGAGACCCAGTACTTC	CASSGQGETQYF
-	-	TRBV27	TRBJ1-5	TGTGCCAGCAGTTTTTCAGGGTTGGCACAGCCCCAGCATTTT	CASSFSGLAQPQHF
-	-	TRBV10-2	TRBJ2-7	TGCGCCAGCAGAGGCGGTACCTACGAGCAGTACTTC	CASRGGTYEQYF
-	TRBD1	TRBV6-5	TRBJ1-2	TGTGCCAGCAGTTACGGGGGGACAGGCAACTATGGCTACACCTTC	CASSYGGTGNYGYTF
-	TRBD1	TRBV6-5	TRBJ2-1	TGTGCCAGCAGTTACTCGTGGGACAGCTCCTACAATGAGCAGTTCTTC	CASSYSWDSSYNEQFF
-	TRBD1	TRBV5-6	TRBJ1-5	TGTGCCAGCAGCTCAGGGACAGGGGTAAGGAATCAGCCCCAGCATTTT	CASSSGTGVRNQPQHF
-	TRBD1	TRBV25-1	TRBJ2-2	TGTGCCAGCAGTGTAGGACAGGGGGCCACCGGGGAGCTGTTTTTT	CASSVGQGATGELFF
-	-	TRBV13	TRBJ2-2	TGTGCCAGCAGCTTAGCAGGGCGAGTCACCGGGGAGCTGTTTTTT	CASSLAGRVTGELFF
-	-	TRBV19	TRBJ2-3	TGTGCCAGTAGTATGGCCAGCGGAGGCACAGATACGCAGTATTTT	CASSMASGGTDTQYF
-	-	TRBV2	TRBJ1-1	TGTGCCAGCAGTATCGACAGGAACACTGAAGCTTTCTTT	CASSIDRNTEAFF
-	-	TRBV27	TRBJ2-7	TGTGCCAGCAGTTTAAGATCGGGGGACGCTAGCTACGAGCAGTACTTC	CASSLRSGDASYEQYF
few	-	TRBV7-9	TRBJ2-7	TGTGCCAGCAGCGTAACTCAGGGATCCTACGAGCAGTACTTC	CASSVTQGSYEQYF
few	-	TRBV7-9	TRBJ1-4	TGTGCCAGCAGCGTCGGGGGGGGTAATGAAAAACTGTTTTTT	CASSVGGGNEKLFF